These 15 T cell receptor beta chains were sequenced from one sample in a study of shared clonotypes between healthy human individuals. CD45RO-negative CD8 cells positively selected for CCR7 made up the naive population, which excluded terminally differentiated effector memory CD45RA+ cells. TCRdb's table, derived via immunoSEQ multiplex PCR, lists solely in-frame clones and lacks some. This table has around 2,000,000 clones, about 95% appearing once. Sample: naive CD8+ T cells sorted from blood. The receptors here all came from a man in his late teens or twenties in good health.

The V call is TRBV5-1, the J call TRBJ2-7, with TRBD1 identical over 9 bases. Unmatched junction bases numbered 12, after V lost 2 bases and J lost 6 bases. This CDR3 has 16 residues. Germline CDR1 and CDR2: SGHRS and YFSETQ. This chain's CDR3 is CASSLGYRGLISEQYF. CDR3 DNA sequence: TGCGCCAGCAGCTTAGGCTACAGGGGGCTGATAAGCGAGCAGTACTTC.

Worth noting for this clone: This same CDR3 is encoded by further DNA sequences in the sample. The gene calls are TRBV13 and TRBJ2-7; no definite D call. Germline V gives CDR1 PRHDT, CDR2 FYEKMQ (reference sequence). V lost 3 bases and J lost 5, with 11 bases in between. There are 13 residues in the CDR3. The CDR3 sequence: CASSLGRSHEQYF. Here the CDR3 DNA reads TGTGCCAGCAGCTTGGGCAGAAGCCACGAGCAGTACTTC.

The rearrangement links TRBV19 to TRBJ1-2, with unresolved D. The CDR3 has 13 amino acids. The V end was cut by 2 bases, the J end by 4 bases, with 8 bases between. The V gene's germline CDR1 is LNHDA and CDR2 SQIVND (reference sequence). The CDR3 DNA reads as TGTGCCAGTAGTATAACGGAGATCTATGGCTACACCTTC. Encoded protein: CASSITEIYGYTF.

Details on this clone: Other DNA variants within this sample encode the same CDR3. The chain combines TRBV6-5 with TRBJ2-2; D is unresolved. Germline CDR1 and CDR2: MNHEY and SVGAGI. V was shortened by 3 bases and J by 2 bases, with 4 bases between the two germline ends. This CDR3 has 13 residues. CDR3: CASSYHNTGELFF. In DNA, the CDR3 is TGTGCCAGCAGTTATCATAACACCGGGGAGCTGTTTTTT.

The rearrangement uses TRBV7-9 and TRBJ1-4, with D possibly TRBD1 on 5 matching bases. Trimming stripped 8 bases from V and 5 bases from J, with 12 bases between. The CDR3 length is 13 residues. Per germline, CDR1 SEHNR and CDR2 FQNEAQ (reference sequence). This CDR3 is CASARAGNEKLFF. The CDR3 DNA reads TGTGCCAGCGCCCGAGCAGGGAATGAAAAACTGTTTTTT.

J is TRBJ2-1 and V is TRBV9, with D tentatively TRBD1 or TRBD2 (5 bases each). This CDR3 has 14 residues. Germline assignment: CDR1 SGDLS and CDR2 YYNGEE. The ends were cut back, 2 bases at V and 4 bases at J, with 10 bases in the middle. CDR3 loop: CASSVSGGYNEQFF. Here the CDR3 DNA reads TGTGCCAGCAGCGTTAGTGGGGGTTACAATGAGCAGTTCTTC.

This clone showed up just once. V usage is TRBV7-9 and J usage is TRBJ2-3, with 9 nucleotides matching TRBD2. The ends lost 4 bases at V and 5 bases at J; junction bases unmatched: 7. The germline gives CDR1 SEHNR, CDR2 FQNEAQ (reference sequence). There are 15 residues in the CDR3. CDR3 nucleotides: TGTGCCAGCAGCTGGATAGCGGGAGTTTTAGATACGCAGTATTTT. Protein: CASSWIAGVLDTQYF. The full variable domain, with the rest looked up from reference TRBV7-9 and TRBJ2-3, is DTGVSQNPRHKITKRGQNVTFRCDPISEHNRLYWYRQTLGQGPEFLTYFQNEAQLEKSRLLSDRFSAERPKGSFSTLEIQRTEQGDSAMYLCASSWIAGVLDTQYFGPGTRLTVL.

The chain uses TRBV29-1 and TRBJ2-2; 11 bases match TRBD2. After removal of 6 bases from V and 1 base from J, the junction contained 4 bases not matched to a gene. This CDR3 spans 15 amino acids. The germline V gene has CDR1 SQVTM and CDR2 ANQGSEA. This chain's CDR3 is CSVGLAGLNTGELFF. Written as DNA, the CDR3 is TGCAGCGTCGGACTAGCGGGCTTGAACACCGGGGAGCTGTTTTTT.

This clone was seen more than once but under ten times. Other nucleotide sequences from this sample produce the same CDR3. The chain recombines TRBV28 with TRBJ1-3, with 7 bases that match TRBD1. V was pared by 6 bases and J by 1 base, with 6 bases of the junction left unmatched. Germline V gene lookup returns CDR1 MDHEN and CDR2 SYDVKM. The CDR3 runs to 15 residues. CDR3 sequence: CASSLDRNSGNTIYF. CDR3 DNA sequence: TGTGCCAGCAGCCTGGACAGGAATTCTGGAAACACCATATATTTT.

The rearrangement joins TRBV5-1 to TRBJ2-1; 10 positions agree with TRBD2. This CDR3 comprises 14 residues. The J segment lost 5 bases and the V segment lost 4 bases, leaving 3 bases of the junction unmatched. Germline V gives CDR1 SGHRS, CDR2 YFSETQ. CDR3 residues: CASSPGTSDNEQFF. As DNA, the CDR3 is TGCGCCAGCAGCCCCGGGACTAGCGACAATGAGCAGTTCTTC.

The chain uses TRBV30 and TRBJ2-5, with 7 bases fitting TRBD2. Germline V CDR1 and CDR2: GTSNPN, SVGIG (reference sequence). This CDR3 has 12 amino acids. J gave up 5 bases and V 0 bases, and 0 bases lay outside the gene matches. The CDR3: CAWSVLAETQYF. DNA for the CDR3: TGTGCCTGGAGTGTACTAGCGGAGACCCAGTACTTC.

The rearrangement joins TRBV6-5 to TRBJ2-7; D possibly uses TRBD1 or TRBD2 (5 bases each). Germline values: CDR1 MNHEY, CDR2 SVGAGI. The CDR3 spans 16 residues. The V gene lost 2 bases and the J gene lost 3 bases, with 17 bases spanning the gap. CDR3 region: CASSYGIPLGVYEQYF. The CDR3 nucleotides read TGTGCCAGCAGTTACGGAATACCCTTGGGGGTCTACGAGCAGTACTTC.

The rearrangement links TRBV5-4 to TRBJ2-2; no firm D call. Trimming took off 0 bases at V and 3 bases at J, with 6 bases between the two ends. Germline CDR1 reads SGHNT; CDR2 reads YYREEE (reference sequence). This CDR3 region has 14 residues. Written as DNA, the CDR3 is TGTGCCAGCAGCTTGGGAGACGACACCGGGGAGCTGTTTTTT. It is translated as CASSLGDDTGELFF.

This clone was seen only once. The chain combines TRBV10-3 with TRBJ1-1; the D is unclear. The germline V and J ends were trimmed by 6 bases and 2 bases, with 16 bases remaining between them. The length of the CDR3 is 15 residues. Germline V gene data show CDR1 as ENHRY and CDR2 as SYGVKD. Here the CDR3 reads CAISPGREGNTEAFF. CDR3 in DNA: TGTGCCATCAGCCCGGGGAGGGAGGGCAACACTGAAGCTTTCTTT.

The gene calls are TRBV2 and TRBJ2-7; TRBD2 matches at 9 bases. Trimming took 10 bases from V and 0 from J; bases not matched to a gene: 7. This CDR3 comprises 14 residues. From germline, CDR1 is SNHLY and CDR2 FYNNEI. For the CDR3, the DNA is TGTGCCACGCTAGCGGGAACCCCCTCCTACGAGCAGTACTTC. It is translated as CATLAGTPSYEQYF.